Below are 10 T cell receptor beta chains sequenced from a single sample in a study of T cells after yellow fever vaccination. Each CDR3 protein gets one entry after TCRdb re-called the 5' RACE reads with MiXCR. The table shows almost 600,000 distinct CDR3 sequences, with roughly 13% occurring only once. The source was PBMCs, collected on the day of the yellow fever booster vaccination. All receptors come from a man aged 25-45 years who received the YFV17D yellow fever vaccine.

This clonotype showed up just a few times. The J gene is TRBJ2-7, the V gene TRBV7-9; perhaps TRBD1 as D (5 bases). This CDR3 region has 16 residues. Trimming left V 6 bases short and J 6 bases short, with 24 bases between. Germline V gives CDR1 SEHNR, CDR2 FQNEAQ (reference sequence). The CDR3 nucleotides read TGTGCCAGCAGTCCGCGTCCGGAAGGGGCGCGCTCCGAGCAGTACTTC. It translates to CASSPRPEGARSEQYF. Complete variable domain (other parts from reference TRBV7-9 and TRBJ2-7): DTGVSQNPRHKITKRGQNVTFRCDPISEHNRLYWYRQTLGQGPEFLTYFQNEAQLEKSRLLSDRFSAERPKGSFSTLEIQRTEQGDSAMYLCASSPRPEGARSEQYFGPGTRLTVT.

This chain uses TRBV6-1 with TRBJ2-3; 8 nucleotides match TRBD1. CDR1 is MNHNS and CDR2 is SASEGT in the germline V gene. This CDR3 contains 15 residues. The ends lost 7 bases at V and 2 bases at J; junction bases unmatched: 8. CDR3 sequence: CASNQARGLTDTQYF. CDR3 DNA sequence: TGTGCCAGCAACCAGGCCAGGGGGCTCACAGATACGCAGTATTTT.

This clonotype was seen a handful of times. The chain is built from TRBV5-6 and TRBJ2-1; TRBD1 aligns across 9 bases. Germline V gene lookup returns CDR1 SGHDT and CDR2 YYEEEE. The CDR3 has 15 amino acids. The ends lost 7 bases at V and 1 base at J; junction bases unmatched: 6. DNA for the CDR3: TGTGCCAGCTCCTCGACAGGGGGGTCCTACAATGAGCAGTTCTTC. Translation gives CASSSTGGSYNEQFF. The full variable domain, completed using reference TRBV5-6 and TRBJ2-1, is DAGVTQSPTHLIKTRGQQVTLRCSPKSGHDTVSWYQQALGQGPQFIFQYYEEEERQRGNFPDRFSGHQFPNYSSELNVNALLLGDSALYLCASSSTGGSYNEQFFGPGTRLTVL.

There are many counts of this clonotype. This chain connects TRBV12-3 or TRBV12-4 to TRBJ2-7; a possible D gene is TRBD2 (6 bases). The CDR3 is 14 residues long. Trimming took 1 base from V and 0 from J, leaving 7 bases between them. As DNA, the CDR3 is TGTGCCAGCAGTTTAGGGGGACTCTCCTACGAGCAGTACTTC. Residues: CASSLGGLSYEQYF.

This clonotype was picked up a small number of times. The chain links TRBV18 to TRBJ2-1; TRBD2 aligns across 9 bases. The J segment lost 10 bases and the V segment lost 2 bases, leaving 9 bases of the junction unmatched. The CDR3 loop spans 15 amino acids. CDR1 and CDR2 (germline): KGHSH, LQKENI. DNA of the CDR3: TGTGCCAGCTCACCATGGGGTAGCGGGAGAGGAGAGCAGTTCTTC. Translated: CASSPWGSGRGEQFF.

V gene TRBV4-1 combines with J gene TRBJ2-1; perhaps TRBD2 as D (5 bases). The CDR3 covers 15 residues. Trimming stripped 1 base from V and 0 bases from J, with 7 bases between. Germline V gene lookup returns CDR1 MGHRA and CDR2 YSYEKL. CDR3 region: CASSQGLYSYNEQFF. CDR3 coding DNA: TGCGCCAGCAGCCAAGGACTATACTCCTACAATGAGCAGTTCTTC.

This clonotype turned up a few times. The rearrangement joins TRBV20-1 to TRBJ2-2; TRBD2 is a possible D gene (6 bases). Germline-derived CDR1 and CDR2 are DFQATT and SNEGSKA (reference sequence). Trimming shortened V by 4 bases and J by 1 base, and 13 bases separated the two germline ends. The CDR3 length is 15 residues. This CDR3 reads CSAITAGRNTGELFF. In nucleotides, the CDR3 is TGCAGTGCTATTACGGCGGGACGGAACACCGGGGAGCTGTTTTTT.

This clonotype has ten or more counts. The V and J genes are TRBV7-2 and TRBJ2-7, with D hard to call. Germline CDR1 is SGHTA and CDR2 is FQGNSA. The V and J ends lost 5 bases and 3 bases respectively, with 11 bases between them. The CDR3 has 13 residues. This CDR3 reads CASSQTWGYEQYF. The CDR3 nucleotides read TGTGCCAGCAGCCAGACATGGGGCTACGAGCAGTACTTC.

There are a few counts of this clonotype. The chain has TRBV7-2 and TRBJ2-1; tentatively, D is TRBD2 (5 bases). Germline lookup yields CDR1 SGHTA and CDR2 FQGNSA. The CDR3 contains 16 residues. With 2 bases removed from V and 0 bases from J, the gap between germline ends came to 11 bases. The CDR3 DNA is TGTGCCAGCAGCTTAATGCTAGCCAGCTCCTACAATGAGCAGTTCTTC. It encodes CASSLMLASSYNEQFF.

The chain carries TRBV13 and TRBJ2-6; D is possibly TRBD1 (5 bases). The CDR3 runs to 17 residues. V gave up 0 bases and J gave up 0 bases, with 9 bases separating them. The germline V gene has CDR1 PRHDT and CDR2 FYEKMQ (reference sequence). The CDR3 nucleotides read TGTGCCAGCAGCTTAGGGACAGTTGGCTCTGGGGCCAACGTCCTGACTTTC. Translated: CASSLGTVGSGANVLTF.